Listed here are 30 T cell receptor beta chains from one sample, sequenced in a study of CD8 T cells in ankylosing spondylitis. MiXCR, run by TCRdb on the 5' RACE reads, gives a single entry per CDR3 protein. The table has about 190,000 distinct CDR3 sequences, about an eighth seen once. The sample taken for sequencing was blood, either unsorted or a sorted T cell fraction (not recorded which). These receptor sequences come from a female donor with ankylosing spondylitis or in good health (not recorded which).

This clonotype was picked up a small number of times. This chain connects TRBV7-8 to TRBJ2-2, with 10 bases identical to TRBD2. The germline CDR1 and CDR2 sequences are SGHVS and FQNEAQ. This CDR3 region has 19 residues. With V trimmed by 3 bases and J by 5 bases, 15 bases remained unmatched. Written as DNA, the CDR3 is TGTGCCAGCAGCTTGGGACGCGGCCTAGCGGGAGTAAGAACCGGGGAGCTGTTTTTT. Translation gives CASSLGRGLAGVRTGELFF. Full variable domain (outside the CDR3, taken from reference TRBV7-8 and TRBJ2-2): GAGVSQSPRYKVAKRGQDVALRCDPISGHVSLFWYQQALGQGPEFLTYFQNEAQLDKSGLPSDRFFAERPEGSVSTLKIQRTQQEDSAVYLCASSLGRGLAGVRTGELFFGEGSRLTVL.

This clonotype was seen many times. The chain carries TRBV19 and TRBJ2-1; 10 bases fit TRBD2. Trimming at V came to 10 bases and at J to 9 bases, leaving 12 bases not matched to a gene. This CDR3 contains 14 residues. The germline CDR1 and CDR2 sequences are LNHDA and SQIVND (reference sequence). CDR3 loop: CATRDSSGRLEQFF. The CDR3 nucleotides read TGTGCCACCCGGGACTCTAGCGGGAGACTTGAGCAGTTCTTC.

The CDR3 here is CASSLFGGGYNEQFF. The CDR3 DNA reads as TGTGCCAGCAGTTTATTTGGCGGGGGTTACAATGAGCAGTTCTTC. The rearrangement joins TRBV27 to TRBJ2-1; 7 nucleotides line up with TRBD2. The junction had 4 bases not matched to a gene; V was cut back by 1 base and J by 4 bases. In germline, CDR1 is MNHEY, CDR2 SMNVEV (reference sequence). The CDR3 covers 15 residues.

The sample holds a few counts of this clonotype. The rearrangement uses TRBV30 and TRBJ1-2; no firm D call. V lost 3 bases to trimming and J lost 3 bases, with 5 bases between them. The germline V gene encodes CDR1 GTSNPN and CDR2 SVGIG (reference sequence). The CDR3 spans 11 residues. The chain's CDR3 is CAWRRDYGYTF. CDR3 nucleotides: TGTGCCTGGAGAAGGGACTATGGCTACACCTTC. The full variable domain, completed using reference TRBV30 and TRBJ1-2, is SQTIHQWPATLVQPVGSPLSLECTVEGTSNPNLYWYRQAAGRGLQLLFYSVGIGQISSEVPQNLSASRPQDRQFILSSKKLLLSDSGFYLCAWRRDYGYTFGSGTRLTVV.

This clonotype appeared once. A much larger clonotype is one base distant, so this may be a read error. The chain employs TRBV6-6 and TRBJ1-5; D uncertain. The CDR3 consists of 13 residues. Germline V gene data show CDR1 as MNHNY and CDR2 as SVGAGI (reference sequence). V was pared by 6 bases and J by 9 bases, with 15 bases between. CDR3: CASRIDLTGPQHF. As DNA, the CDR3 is TGTGCCAGCAGAATCGACCTCACGGGGCCCCAGCATTTT.

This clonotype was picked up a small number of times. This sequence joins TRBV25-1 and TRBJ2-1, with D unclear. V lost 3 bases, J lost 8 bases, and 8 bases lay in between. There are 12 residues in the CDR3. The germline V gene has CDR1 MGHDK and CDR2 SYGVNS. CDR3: CASSDLLHEQFF. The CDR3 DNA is TGTGCCAGCAGTGACCTTCTCCATGAGCAGTTCTTC.

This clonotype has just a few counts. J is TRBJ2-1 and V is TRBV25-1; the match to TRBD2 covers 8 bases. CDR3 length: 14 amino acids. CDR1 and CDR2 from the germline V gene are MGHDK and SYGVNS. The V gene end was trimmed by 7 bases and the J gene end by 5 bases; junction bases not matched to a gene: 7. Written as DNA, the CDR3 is TGTGCCAGCACTGGGGGACTAGTGAACAATGAGCAGTTCTTC. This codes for CASTGGLVNNEQFF. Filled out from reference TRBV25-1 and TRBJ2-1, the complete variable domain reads EADIYQTPRYLVIGTGKKITLECSQTMGHDKMYWYQQDPGMELHLIHYSYGVNSTEKGDLSSESTVSRIRTEHFPLTLESARPSHTSQYLCASTGGLVNNEQFFGPGTRLTVL.

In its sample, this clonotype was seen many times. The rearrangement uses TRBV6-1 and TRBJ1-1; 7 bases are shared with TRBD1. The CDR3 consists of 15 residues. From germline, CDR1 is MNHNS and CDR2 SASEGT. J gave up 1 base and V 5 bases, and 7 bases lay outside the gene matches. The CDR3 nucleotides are TGTGCCAGCAGTCTCTGGAGGGACAGGAACACTGAAGCTTTCTTT. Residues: CASSLWRDRNTEAFF.

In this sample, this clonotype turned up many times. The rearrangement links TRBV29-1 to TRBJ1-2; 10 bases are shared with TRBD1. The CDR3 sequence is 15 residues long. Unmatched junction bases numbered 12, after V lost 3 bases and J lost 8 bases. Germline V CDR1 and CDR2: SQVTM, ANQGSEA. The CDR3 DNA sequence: TGCAGCGTTGACCCTATGACAGGGGGCGCCGGGGGCTACACCTTC. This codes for CSVDPMTGGAGGYTF.

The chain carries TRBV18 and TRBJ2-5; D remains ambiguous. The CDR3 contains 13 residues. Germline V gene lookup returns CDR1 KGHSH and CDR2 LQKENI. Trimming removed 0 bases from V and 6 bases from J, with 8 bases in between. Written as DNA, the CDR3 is TGTGCCAGCTCACCACCGGGTTTAAAGACCCAGTACTTC. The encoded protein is CASSPPGLKTQYF.

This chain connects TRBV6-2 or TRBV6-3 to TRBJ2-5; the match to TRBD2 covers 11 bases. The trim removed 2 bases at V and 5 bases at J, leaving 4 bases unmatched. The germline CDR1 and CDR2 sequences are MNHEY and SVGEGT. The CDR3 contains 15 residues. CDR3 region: CASSYRLAGSETQYF. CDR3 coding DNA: TGTGCCAGCAGTTACAGACTAGCGGGATCGGAGACCCAGTACTTC.

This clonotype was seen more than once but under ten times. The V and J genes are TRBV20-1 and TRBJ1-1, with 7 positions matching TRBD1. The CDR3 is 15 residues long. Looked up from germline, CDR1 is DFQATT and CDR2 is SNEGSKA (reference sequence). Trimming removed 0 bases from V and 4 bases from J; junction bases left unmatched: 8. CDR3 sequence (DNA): TGCAGTGCTAGAGACCCGGGACAGTGGGGCACTGAAGCTTTCTTT. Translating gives CSARDPGQWGTEAFF.

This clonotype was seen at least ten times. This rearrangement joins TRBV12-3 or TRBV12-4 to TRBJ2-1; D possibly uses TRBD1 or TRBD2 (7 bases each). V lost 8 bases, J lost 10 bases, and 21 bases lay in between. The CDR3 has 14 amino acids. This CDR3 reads CASSLGGTDVEQFF. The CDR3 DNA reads TGTGCCAGCTCATTGGGAGGGACAGACGTCGAGCAGTTCTTC.

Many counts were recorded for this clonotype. The CDR3 region is CSASYPGSNEQFF. The CDR3, as DNA: TGCAGTGCTAGTTACCCGGGCTCCAATGAGCAGTTCTTC. V is TRBV20-1 and J is TRBJ2-1; no clear D gene. The germline CDR1 and CDR2 sequences are DFQATT and SNEGSKA (reference sequence). The V gene lost 3 bases and the J gene lost 6 bases, with 12 bases spanning the gap. The CDR3 totals 13 residues.

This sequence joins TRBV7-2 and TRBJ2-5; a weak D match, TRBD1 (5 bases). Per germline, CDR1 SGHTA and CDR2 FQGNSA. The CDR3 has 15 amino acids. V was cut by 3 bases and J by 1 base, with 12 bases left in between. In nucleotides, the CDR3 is TGTGCCAGCAGCTTGCGTCCAGGGCCCCAAGAGACCCAGTACTTC. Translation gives CASSLRPGPQETQYF. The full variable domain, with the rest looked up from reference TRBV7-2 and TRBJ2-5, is GAGVSQSPSNKVTEKGKDVELRCDPISGHTALYWYRQSLGQGLEFLIYFQGNSAPDKSGLPSDRFSAERTGGSVSTLTIQRTQQEDSAVYLCASSLRPGPQETQYFGPGTRLLVL.

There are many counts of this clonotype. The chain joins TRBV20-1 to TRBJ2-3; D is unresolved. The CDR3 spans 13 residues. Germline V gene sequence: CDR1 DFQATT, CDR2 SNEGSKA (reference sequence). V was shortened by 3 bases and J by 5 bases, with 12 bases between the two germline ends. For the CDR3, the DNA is TGCAGTGCTAGGTGGCCAGCAGGAGATACGCAGTATTTT. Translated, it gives CSARWPAGDTQYF.

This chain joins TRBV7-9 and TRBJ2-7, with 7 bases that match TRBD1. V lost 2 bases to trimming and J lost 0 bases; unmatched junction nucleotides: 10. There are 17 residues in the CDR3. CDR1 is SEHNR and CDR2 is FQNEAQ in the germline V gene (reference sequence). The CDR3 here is CASSLLLTRQGSYEQYF. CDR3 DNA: TGTGCCAGCAGCTTACTCTTGACGAGACAGGGCTCCTACGAGCAGTACTTC. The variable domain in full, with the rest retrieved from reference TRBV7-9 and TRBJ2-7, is DTGVSQNPRHKITKRGQNVTFRCDPISEHNRLYWYRQTLGQGPEFLTYFQNEAQLEKSRLLSDRFSAERPKGSFSTLEIQRTEQGDSAMYLCASSLLLTRQGSYEQYFGPGTRLTVT.

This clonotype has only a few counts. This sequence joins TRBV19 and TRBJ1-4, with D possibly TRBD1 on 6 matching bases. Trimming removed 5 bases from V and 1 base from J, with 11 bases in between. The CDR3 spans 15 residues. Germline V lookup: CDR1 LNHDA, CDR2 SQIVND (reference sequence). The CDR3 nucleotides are TGTGCCAGTAGTCTTCAGGGGAAAACTAATGAAAAACTGTTTTTT. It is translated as CASSLQGKTNEKLFF.

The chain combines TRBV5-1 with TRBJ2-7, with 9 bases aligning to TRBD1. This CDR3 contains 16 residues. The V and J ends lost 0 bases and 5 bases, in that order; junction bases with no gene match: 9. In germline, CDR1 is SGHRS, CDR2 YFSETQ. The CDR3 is CASSLEPTGGIDEQYF. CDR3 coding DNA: TGCGCCAGCAGCTTGGAGCCGACAGGGGGTATAGACGAGCAGTACTTC.

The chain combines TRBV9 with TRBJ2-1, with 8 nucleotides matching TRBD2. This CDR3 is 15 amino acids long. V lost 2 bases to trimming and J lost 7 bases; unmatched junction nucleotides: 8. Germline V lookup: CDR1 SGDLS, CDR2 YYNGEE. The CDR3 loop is CASSVSERERNEQFF. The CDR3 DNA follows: TGTGCCAGCAGCGTTTCGGAGCGGGAGAGAAATGAGCAGTTCTTC.

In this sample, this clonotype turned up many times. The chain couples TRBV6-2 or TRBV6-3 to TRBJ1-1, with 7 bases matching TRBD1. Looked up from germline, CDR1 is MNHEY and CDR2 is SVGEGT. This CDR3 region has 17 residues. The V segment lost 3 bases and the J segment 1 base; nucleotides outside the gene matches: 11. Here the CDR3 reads CASSYKVPDRTNTEAFF. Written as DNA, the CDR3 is TGTGCCAGCAGTTATAAGGTCCCGGACAGGACGAACACTGAAGCTTTCTTT.

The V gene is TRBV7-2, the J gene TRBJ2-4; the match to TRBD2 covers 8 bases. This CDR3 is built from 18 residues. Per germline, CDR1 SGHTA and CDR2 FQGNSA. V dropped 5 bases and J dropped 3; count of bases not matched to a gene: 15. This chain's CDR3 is CASSRSGGLAGSKNIQYF. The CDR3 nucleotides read TGTGCCAGCAGCCGTAGCGGCGGGTTAGCGGGGAGCAAAAACATTCAGTACTTC. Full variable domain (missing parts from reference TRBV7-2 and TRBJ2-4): GAGVSQSPSNKVTEKGKDVELRCDPISGHTALYWYRQSLGQGLEFLIYFQGNSAPDKSGLPSDRFSAERTGGSVSTLTIQRTQQEDSAVYLCASSRSGGLAGSKNIQYFGAGTRLSVL.

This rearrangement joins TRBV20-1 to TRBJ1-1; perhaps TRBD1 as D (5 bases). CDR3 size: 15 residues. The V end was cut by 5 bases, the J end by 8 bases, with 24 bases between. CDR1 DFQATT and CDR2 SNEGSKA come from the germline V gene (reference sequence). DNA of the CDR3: TGCAGTGCTTTACTCGGGGGGGGGGAGGTCCACGAAGCTTTCTTT. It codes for CSALLGGGEVHEAFF.

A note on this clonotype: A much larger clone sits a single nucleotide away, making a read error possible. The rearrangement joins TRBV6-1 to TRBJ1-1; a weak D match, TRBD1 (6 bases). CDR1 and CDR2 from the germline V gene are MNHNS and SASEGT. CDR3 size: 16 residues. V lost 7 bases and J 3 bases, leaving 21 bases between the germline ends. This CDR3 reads CASNLRGGITDTEAFF. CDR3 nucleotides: TGTGCCAGCAACCTCAGAGGGGGGATAACGGACACTGAAGCTTTCTTT.

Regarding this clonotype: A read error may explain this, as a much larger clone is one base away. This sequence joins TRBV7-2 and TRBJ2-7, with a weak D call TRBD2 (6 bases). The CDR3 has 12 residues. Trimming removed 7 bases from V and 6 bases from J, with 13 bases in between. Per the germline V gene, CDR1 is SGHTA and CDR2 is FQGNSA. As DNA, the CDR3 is TGTGCCAGCACGAGGGAGGCGCCCGAGCAGTACTTC. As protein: CASTREAPEQYF.

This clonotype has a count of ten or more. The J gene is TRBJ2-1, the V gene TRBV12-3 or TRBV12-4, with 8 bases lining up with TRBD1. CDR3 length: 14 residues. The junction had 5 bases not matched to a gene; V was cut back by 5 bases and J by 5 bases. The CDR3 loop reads CASSGRTGHNEQFF. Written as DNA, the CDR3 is TGTGCCAGCAGTGGGCGGACAGGGCACAATGAGCAGTTCTTC.

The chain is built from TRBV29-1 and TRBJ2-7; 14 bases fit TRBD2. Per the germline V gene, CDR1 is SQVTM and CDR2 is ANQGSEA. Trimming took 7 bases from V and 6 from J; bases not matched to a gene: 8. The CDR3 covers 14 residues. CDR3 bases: TGCAGCGCAATTGGGACTAGCGGGGGATCCGAGCAGTACTTC. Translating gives CSAIGTSGGSEQYF.

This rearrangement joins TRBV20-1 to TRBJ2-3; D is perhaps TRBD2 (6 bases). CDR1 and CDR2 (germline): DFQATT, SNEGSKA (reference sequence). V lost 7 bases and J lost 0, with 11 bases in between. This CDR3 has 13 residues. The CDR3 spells CSGLRGSTDTQYF. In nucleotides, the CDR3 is TGCAGTGGTCTACGGGGGAGCACAGATACGCAGTATTTT.

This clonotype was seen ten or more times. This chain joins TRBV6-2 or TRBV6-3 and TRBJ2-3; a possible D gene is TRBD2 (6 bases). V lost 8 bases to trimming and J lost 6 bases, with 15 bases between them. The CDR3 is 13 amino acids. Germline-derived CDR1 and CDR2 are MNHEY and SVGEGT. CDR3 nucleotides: TGTGCCAGCTCAAGGGGAGGCATTGATACGCAGTATTTT. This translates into CASSRGGIDTQYF.

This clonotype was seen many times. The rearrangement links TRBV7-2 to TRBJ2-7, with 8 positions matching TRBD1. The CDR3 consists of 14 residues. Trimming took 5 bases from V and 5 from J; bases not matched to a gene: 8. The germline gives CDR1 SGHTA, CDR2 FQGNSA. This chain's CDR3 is CASSPRTGFDEQYF. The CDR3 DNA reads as TGTGCCAGCAGCCCTCGGACAGGGTTCGACGAGCAGTACTTC.